The present T cell receptor beta chain was sequenced within a study of T-cell memory formation after mild COVID-19 (dated by TCRdb to the early 2020s). Looking at the study overall: Most TCR sequence clusters were specific to one of the two donors. In a couple of donors, T-cell clones that expanded and contracted after mild COVID-19 were tracked by sequencing TCRalpha and TCRbeta repertoires over time. Two young, previously healthy adult volunteers, one female and one male, were included in the cohort.

PBMCs were isolated by Ficoll-Paque density gradient centrifugation. The paper as a whole reports these results and caveats: The study covered only two mild cases, and larger cohorts including severe cases with pre-infection samples were considered necessary. Contracting CD4+ clones were located mainly in the CM and EM memory subsets, whereas CD8+ clones were found to be enriched in EMRA. From day 15 to 85, contracting clones showed balanced CD4/CD8 phenotypes, whereas a second wave of clones that expanded from day 15 to 37 leaned towards CD4+. Some responding clones were detected in pre-infection memory, suggesting pre-existing cross-reactive memory T cells joined the SARS-CoV-2 response. SARS-CoV-2 specificity was not confirmed for the second-wave clones peaking on day 37.

Only a few counts were recorded for this clonotype. Which antigen it targets is not known. Per-base qualities were not stored, and no clone one base away is much larger. The CDR3 runs 14 amino acids, cysteine and phenylalanine included. The sequence is cut down to CDR3 DNA, 42 bases in frame from base 1. CDR1 and CDR2 were assigned from the germline V gene as SGHDT and YYEEEE. Trimming takes 7 bases from V and 7 bases from J, and the germline ends sit 21 bases apart. Sequencing took place on an Illumina NovaSeq 6000. cDNA libraries for TCRalpha and TCRbeta were prepared by 5'RACE using constant-segment primers, with sample barcodes and unique molecular identifiers added. RNA was extracted from every sample with Trizol reagent. Library amplification was performed in two PCR steps, and a second sample barcode and Illumina TruSeq adapters were introduced in the second step. Sequencing of libraries was performed on an Illumina NovaSeq with 2 x 150 bp paired-end reads. Concerning the study's data processing: The reads were demultiplexed and collapsed into UMI-guided consensus sequences using migec v1.2.7. Using mixcr v2.1.11, UMI consensuses were aligned to TRA and TRB V and J templates and then assembled into clonotypes. Expanded or contracted clonotypes were those called significant by both edgeR and NoisET, with noise models trained on biological replicates. For edgeR calls, the thresholds were a false discovery rate-adjusted p below 0.01 and a log2 fold-change of 1. As an exploratory analysis of dynamics, PCA with hierarchical clustering was applied to max-normalized trajectories of the 1000 most abundant clonotypes. The CD4 or CD8 phenotype of responding clones was assigned using the separately sequenced CD4+ and CD8+ repertoires. Clones were called with MiXCR by TCRdb after fastp trimmed the public reads at Q25, and only in-frame beta chains were retained. Identical CDR3 protein sequences are pooled into one entry, listed with their most common genes and DNA. V and J calls and clone size were set by TCRdb, not the authors. The sample includes 350,000 to 400,000 distinct CDR3 sequences, with 13% to 15% observed a single time. In total, the top ten clones hold roughly a fifth of the sample.

The receptor comes from a man younger than 35 who had mild COVID-19 (a few samples of this study predate the infection). The sample titles of this study are shuffled in the database, so cell type and time point are left out; the donor was told from shared clones. This sequence uses TRBV5-6 and TRBJ2-7, with TRBD1 tentatively as D gene (6 bases match). The specimen was PBMCs or a T cell subset sorted from them (not recorded which). The CDR3 reads as follows: CASGLADSLFEQYF. The DNA sequence follows: TGTGCCAGCGGCCTGGCGGACAGCCTTTTTGAGCAGTACTTC.